A selection of T cell receptor beta chains follows, all from one sample in a study of blood T cell repertoires in COVID-19. Profiled with immunoSEQ multiplex PCR; TCRdb holds only in-frame clones, not every one. The data show about 33,000 clones, roughly 85% seen once. The sequencing input was peripheral blood. These TCRs come from a human donor in a cohort sampled during active COVID-19. CDR3s leave out the opening cysteine and the closing phenylalanine or tryptophan. Clone size is given for some rows only: seen once, a few or many times, or a class if the clone is expanded.

size: -
V: TRBV3-1/TRBV3-2
J: TRBJ2-2
CDR3: ASSLRGELF

size: -
V: TRBV7-8
J: TRBJ2-7
CDR3: ASSSSGGPHEQY

size: -
V: TRBV10-3
J: TRBJ2-3
CDR3: AISERGEVQDTQY

size: -
V: TRBV10-3
J: TRBJ2-7
CDR3: ATQRASGATYEQY

size: -
V: TRBV18
J: TRBJ2-1
CDR3: ASSSRLAGENEQF

size: -
V: TRBV28
J: TRBJ1-1
CDR3: ASSLPWTPMNTEAF

size: -
V: TRBV7-3
J: TRBJ2-2
CDR3: ASRPAGGATGELF

size: -
V: TRBV12-3/TRBV12-4
J: TRBJ1-2
CDR3: ASSGGGFYGYT

size: -
V: TRBV7-9
J: TRBJ1-6
CDR3: ASSLVGQSSPLH

size: once
V: TRBV10-3
J: TRBJ1-5
CDR3: AISESIRGVGNQPQH

size: -
V: TRBV7-8
J: TRBJ1-2
CDR3: ASSLSFPGQGVYGYT

size: -
V: TRBV3-1/TRBV3-2
J: TRBJ2-1
CDR3: ASSQDPGGDEQF

size: -
V: TRBV28
J: TRBJ1-4
CDR3: ASSPLGQGTNEKLF

size: -
V: TRBV6-6
J: TRBJ1-4
CDR3: ASSLQGMDEKLF

size: -
V: TRBV9
J: TRBJ1-4
CDR3: ASSVDNRPNEKLF

size: -
V: TRBV7-8
J: TRBJ2-3
CDR3: ASRSGWTDTQY

size: -
V: TRBV18
J: TRBJ1-2
CDR3: ASSLTGSGYT

size: -
V: TRBV5-4
J: TRBJ1-2
CDR3: ASSLDGDYYGYT

size: few
V: TRBV2
J: TRBJ2-7
CDR3: ASSDPGQASYEQY

size: -
V: TRBV27
J: TRBJ1-2
CDR3: ASSSSRQGTTYGYT

size: -
V: TRBV10-3
J: TRBJ2-5
CDR3: ATTATGGAETQY

size: -
V: TRBV12-3/TRBV12-4
J: TRBJ2-6
CDR3: ASSFLNVLT

size: -
V: TRBV5-1
J: TRBJ2-1
CDR3: ASSDTGSSYNEQF

size: -
V: TRBV2
J: TRBJ2-7
CDR3: ASSADRDLSYEQY

size: -
V: TRBV19
J: TRBJ1-2
CDR3: ASSPRVNYGYT

size: -
V: TRBV10-3
J: TRBJ1-3
CDR3: AISDYRASSGNTIY

size: once
V: TRBV6-5
J: TRBJ2-7
CDR3: ASSYPPDEQY

size: -
V: TRBV19
J: TRBJ2-2
CDR3: ASTPGEGSNTGELF

size: -
V: TRBV7-9
J: TRBJ2-2
CDR3: ASSLGLAGETGELF